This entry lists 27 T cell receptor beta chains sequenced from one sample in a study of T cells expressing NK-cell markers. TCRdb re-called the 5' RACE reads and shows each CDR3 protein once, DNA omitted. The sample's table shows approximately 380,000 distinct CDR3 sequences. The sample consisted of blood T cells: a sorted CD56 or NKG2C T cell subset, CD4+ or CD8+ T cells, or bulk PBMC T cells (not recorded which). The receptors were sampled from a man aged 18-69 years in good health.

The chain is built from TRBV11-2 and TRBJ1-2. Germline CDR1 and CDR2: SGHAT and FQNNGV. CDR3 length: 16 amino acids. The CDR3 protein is CASSRREGKANYGYTF.

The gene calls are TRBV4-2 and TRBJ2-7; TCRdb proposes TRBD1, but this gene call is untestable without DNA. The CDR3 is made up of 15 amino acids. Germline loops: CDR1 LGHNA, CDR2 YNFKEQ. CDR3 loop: CASSQAQGAFYEQYF.

CDR3 sequence reads: CASSLVGLPGGETQYF. The chain combines TRBV5-1 with TRBJ2-5; TCRdb returns TRBD2, unconfirmable since there is no DNA. CDR3 length equals 16 residues. Germline CDR1 SGHRS, CDR2 YFSETQ.

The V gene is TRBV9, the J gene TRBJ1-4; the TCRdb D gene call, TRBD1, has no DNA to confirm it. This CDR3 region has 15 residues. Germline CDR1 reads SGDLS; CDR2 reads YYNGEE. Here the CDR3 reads CASSVGHSTNEKLFF.

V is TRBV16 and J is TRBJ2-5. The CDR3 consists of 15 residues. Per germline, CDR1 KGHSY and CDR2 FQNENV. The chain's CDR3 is CASSQSVGRKETQYF.

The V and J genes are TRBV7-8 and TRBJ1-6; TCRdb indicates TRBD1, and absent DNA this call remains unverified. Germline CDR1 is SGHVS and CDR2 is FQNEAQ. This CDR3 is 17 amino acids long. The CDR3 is CASSSLPPGHNNSPLHF. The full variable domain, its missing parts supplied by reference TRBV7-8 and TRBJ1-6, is GAGVSQSPRYKVAKRGQDVALRCDPISGHVSLFWYQQALGQGPEFLTYFQNEAQLDKSGLPSDRFFAERPEGSVSTLKIQRTQQEDSAVYLCASSSLPPGHNNSPLHFGNGTRLTVT.

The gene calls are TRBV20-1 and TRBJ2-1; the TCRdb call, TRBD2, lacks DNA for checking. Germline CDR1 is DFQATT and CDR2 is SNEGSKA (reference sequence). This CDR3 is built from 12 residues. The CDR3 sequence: CSASWGVNEQFF.

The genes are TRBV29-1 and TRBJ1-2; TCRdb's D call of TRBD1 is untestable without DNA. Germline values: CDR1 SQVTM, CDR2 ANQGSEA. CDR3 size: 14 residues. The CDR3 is CSARGRGRNYGYTF.

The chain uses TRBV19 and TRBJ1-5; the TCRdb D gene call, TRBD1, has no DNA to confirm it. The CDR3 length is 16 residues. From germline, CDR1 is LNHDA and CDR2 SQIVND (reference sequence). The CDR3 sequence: CASRIGRGMSNQPQHF.

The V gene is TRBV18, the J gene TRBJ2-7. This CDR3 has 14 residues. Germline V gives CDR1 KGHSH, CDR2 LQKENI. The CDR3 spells CASSRDPSSYEQYF.

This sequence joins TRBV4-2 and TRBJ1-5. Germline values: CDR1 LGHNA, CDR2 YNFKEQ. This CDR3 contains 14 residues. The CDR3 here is CASTESGASRPQHF.

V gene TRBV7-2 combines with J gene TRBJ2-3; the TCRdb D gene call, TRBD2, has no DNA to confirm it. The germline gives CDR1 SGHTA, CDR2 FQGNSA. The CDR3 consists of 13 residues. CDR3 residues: CASSVPSGGGQYF.

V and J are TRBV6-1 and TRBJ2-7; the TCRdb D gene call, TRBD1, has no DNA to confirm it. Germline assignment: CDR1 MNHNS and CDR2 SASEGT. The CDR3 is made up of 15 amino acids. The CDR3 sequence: CASRARIMTGYEQYF.

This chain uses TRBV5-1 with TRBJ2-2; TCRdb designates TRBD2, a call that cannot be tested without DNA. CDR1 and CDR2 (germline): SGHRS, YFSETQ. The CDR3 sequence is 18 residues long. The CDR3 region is CASSLAGTGGPFTGELFF.

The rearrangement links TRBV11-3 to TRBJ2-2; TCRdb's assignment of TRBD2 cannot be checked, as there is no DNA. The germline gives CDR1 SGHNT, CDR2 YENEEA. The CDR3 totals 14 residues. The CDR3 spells CASSPPAGWGELFF.

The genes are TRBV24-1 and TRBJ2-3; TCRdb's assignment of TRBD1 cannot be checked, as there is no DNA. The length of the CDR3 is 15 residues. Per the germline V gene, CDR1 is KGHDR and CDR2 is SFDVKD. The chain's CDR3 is CATRTGDSSTDTQYF.

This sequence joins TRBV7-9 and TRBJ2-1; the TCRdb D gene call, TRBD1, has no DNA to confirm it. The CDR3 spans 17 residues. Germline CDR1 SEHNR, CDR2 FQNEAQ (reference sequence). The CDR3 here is CASSPQGGSHSYNEQFF.

The CDR3 is CASSLLSSPGQGQGLEQYF. This chain connects TRBV11-1 to TRBJ2-7; as DNA is missing, the TRBD1 call by TCRdb cannot be tested. The CDR3 runs to 19 residues. The germline V gene encodes CDR1 SGHAT and CDR2 FQDESV (reference sequence).

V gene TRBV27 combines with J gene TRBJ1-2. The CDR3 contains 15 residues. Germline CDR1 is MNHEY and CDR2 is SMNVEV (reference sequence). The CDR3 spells CASKLKDGANYGYTF.

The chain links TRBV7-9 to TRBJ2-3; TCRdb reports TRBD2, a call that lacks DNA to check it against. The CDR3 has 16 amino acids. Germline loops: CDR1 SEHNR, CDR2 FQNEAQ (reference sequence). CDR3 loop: CASGRLAGDGTDTQYF. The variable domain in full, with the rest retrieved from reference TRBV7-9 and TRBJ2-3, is DTGVSQNPRHKITKRGQNVTFRCDPISEHNRLYWYRQTLGQGPEFLTYFQNEAQLEKSRLLSDRFSAERPKGSFSTLEIQRTEQGDSAMYLCASGRLAGDGTDTQYFGPGTRLTVL.

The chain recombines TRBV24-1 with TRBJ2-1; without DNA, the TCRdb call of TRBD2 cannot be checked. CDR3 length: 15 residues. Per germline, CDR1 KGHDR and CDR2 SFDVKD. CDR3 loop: CATSDSLDTYNEQFF.

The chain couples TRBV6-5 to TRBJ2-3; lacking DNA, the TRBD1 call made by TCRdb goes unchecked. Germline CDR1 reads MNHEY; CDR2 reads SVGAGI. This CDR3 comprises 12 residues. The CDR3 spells CASAPRADTQYF.

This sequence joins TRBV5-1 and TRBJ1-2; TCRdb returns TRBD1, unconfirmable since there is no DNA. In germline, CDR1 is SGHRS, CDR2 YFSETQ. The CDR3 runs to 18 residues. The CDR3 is CASSLLGTGGSGNYGYTF.

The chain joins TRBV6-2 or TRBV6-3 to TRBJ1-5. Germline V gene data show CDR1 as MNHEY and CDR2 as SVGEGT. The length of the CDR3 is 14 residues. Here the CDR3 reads CASTENWDFQPQHF.

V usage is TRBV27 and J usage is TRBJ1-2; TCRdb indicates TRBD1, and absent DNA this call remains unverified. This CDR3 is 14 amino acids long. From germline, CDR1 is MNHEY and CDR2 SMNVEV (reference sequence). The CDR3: CASTQGPLNYGYTF.

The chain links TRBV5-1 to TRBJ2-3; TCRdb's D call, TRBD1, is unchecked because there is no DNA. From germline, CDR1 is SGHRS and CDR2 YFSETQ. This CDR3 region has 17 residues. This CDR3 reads CASSLGTPTHRTDTQYF. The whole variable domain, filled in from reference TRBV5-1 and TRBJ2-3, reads KAGVTQTPRYLIKTRGQQVTLSCSPISGHRSVSWYQQTPGQGLQFLFEYFSETQRNKGNFPGRFSGRQFSNSRSEMNVSTLELGDSALYLCASSLGTPTHRTDTQYFGPGTRLTVL.

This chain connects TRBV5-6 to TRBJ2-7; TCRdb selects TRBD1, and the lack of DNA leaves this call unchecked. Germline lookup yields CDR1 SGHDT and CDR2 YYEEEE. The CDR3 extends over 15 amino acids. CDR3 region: CASSWGQGGDYEQYF.